This TCR beta chain emerged from a study of T cell clonality in common variable immunodeficiency. Equal genomic DNA amounts from CVID and control samples were sequenced. Assay used: immunoSEQ multiplex PCR; TCRdb lists only in-frame clones, some missing. The specimen has 30,000 to 40,000 clones, none found just once. Broader study findings: Fewer deletions and N-nucleotide insertions were reportedly seen in common variable immunodeficiency TCR beta sequences.

J lost 6 bases, V lost 7 bases, and 7 bases had no gene match. CDR3 length: 15 amino acids. Germline V lookup: CDR1 SGHRS, CDR2 YFSETQ. With respect to this clone: Its antigen is undetermined. From the germline J gene comes the end of the CDR3, since the read stops 3 residues before it.

This receptor was taken from a person aged 18 to 75 in good health. This sequence joins TRBV5-1 and TRBJ2-1, with TRBD2 matching 13 bases. Sequencing was done on a sample of peripheral blood mononuclear cells. This chain's CDR3 is CASANRTSGSNEQFF. The DNA read from the CDR3 is TGCGCCAGCGCGAATCGGACTAGCGGGAGCAATGAG. The whole variable domain, filled in from reference TRBV5-1 and TRBJ2-1, reads KAGVTQTPRYLIKTRGQQVTLSCSPISGHRSVSWYQQTPGQGLQFLFEYFSETQRNKGNFPGRFSGRQFSNSRSEMNVSTLELGDSALYLCASANRTSGSNEQFFGPGTRLTVL.